This is a list of T cell receptor beta chains from one sample in a study of blood T cells in healthy people across ages. TCRdb reprocessed the 5' RACE reads via MiXCR and lists one record per CDR3 protein. The data hold over 950,000 distinct CDR3 sequences, with 35% to 40% observed a single time. The sample taken for sequencing was blood. The receptor set was obtained from a man aged 18 to 30 in good health. Each CDR3 is given with its conserved first and last residue. Fields, in order: D gene, J gene, V gene, clone size, CDR3 DNA, CDR3 protein. D genes are given only for firm matches. Some rows mark clone size as missing; the rest say once, few, many or name a class of expanded clone.

NA,TRBJ1-2,TRBV5-1,NA,TGCGCCAGCAGCTTGGGTCGCAGGGACTTTTTAAACTATGGCTACACCTTC,CASSLGRRDFLNYGYTF
TRBD2,TRBJ2-3,TRBV5-1,many,TGTGCCAGCAGTCTCGGACTAGCGGGGGACACAGATACGCAGTATTTT,CASSLGLAGDTDTQYF
NA,TRBJ1-2,TRBV7-2,few,TGTGCCAGCAGCTTAGCGCTCGCTAATGGCTTCTACACCTTC,CASSLALANGFYTF
TRBD1,TRBJ1-1,TRBV18,NA,TGTGCCAGCTCACCCCCAGACAGGGGCACTGAAGCTTTCTTT,CASSPPDRGTEAFF
NA,TRBJ2-5,TRBV10-3,NA,TGTGCCATCAGTGGGGCACACCAAGAGACCCAGTACTTC,CAISGAHQETQYF
NA,TRBJ2-7,TRBV7-2,few,TGTGCCAGCAGCTCGGACCATCTCTACGAGCAGTACTTC,CASSSDHLYEQYF
NA,TRBJ2-1,TRBV9,NA,TGTGCCAGCAGCGTAGAACTATTTTTGAATGAGCAGTTCTTC,CASSVELFLNEQFF
NA,TRBJ2-7,TRBV6-5,NA,TGTGCCAGCAGTTACTCGAAGGGCTCCACCTACGAGCAGTACTTC,CASSYSKGSTYEQYF
NA,TRBJ1-5,TRBV7-2,NA,TGTGCCAGCAGCTTAGAGAGACGGAGGGAGGTCAGCAATCAGCCCCAGCATTTT,CASSLERRREVSNQPQHF
TRBD1,TRBJ1-2,TRBV25-1,few,TGTGCCAGCAGGGGACAGATCTATGGCTACACCTTC,CASRGQIYGYTF
NA,TRBJ1-1,TRBV20-1,once,TGCAGCGCGGTCAGGGGTTCCCCTGAAGCTTTCTTT,CSAVRGSPEAFF
NA,TRBJ1-2,TRBV7-9,NA,TGTGCCAGCAGCTTAAGTTTGAGGTCAGGGTATGGCTACACCTTC,CASSLSLRSGYGYTF
TRBD1,TRBJ1-4,TRBV12-3/TRBV12-4,NA,TGTGCCAGCAGACCTCCCGGGACAGGGGATAGTTGGGGTGAAAAACTGTTTTTT,CASRPPGTGDSWGEKLFF
NA,TRBJ1-4,TRBV4-3,few,TGCGCCAGCAGTCGCGGGGGGAATAATGAAAAACTGTTTTTT,CASSRGGNNEKLFF
NA,TRBJ2-7,TRBV4-3,few,TGCGCCAGCAGTCCTAAGGGGCTAGCCCTAGAGCAGTACTTC,CASSPKGLALEQYF
NA,TRBJ1-5,TRBV4-2,few,TGTGCCAGCAGCCAAGATAAGTGGGCTATCAATCAGCCCCAGCATTTT,CASSQDKWAINQPQHF
NA,TRBJ2-5,TRBV28,few,TGTGCCAGCAGTCCCATAAGGAGGTGGGAGACCCAGTACTTC,CASSPIRRWETQYF
NA,TRBJ2-1,TRBV18,many,TGTGCCAGCTCACCTGGTGGTACCTACAATGAGCAGTTCTTC,CASSPGGTYNEQFF
NA,TRBJ2-1,TRBV27,NA,TGTGCCAGCAGTTTATCTCCGTGGGACTCGCTAGGTAATGAGCAGTTCTTC,CASSLSPWDSLGNEQFF
NA,TRBJ2-2,TRBV20-1,NA,TGCAGTGCTAGGAAGGAGGGGGCCATTGACACCGGGGAGCTGTTTTTT,CSARKEGAIDTGELFF
NA,TRBJ1-2,TRBV25-1,NA,TGTGCCAGCAGTGATGAACAGAACTATGGCTACACCTTC,CASSDEQNYGYTF
NA,TRBJ2-4,TRBV20-1,many,TGCAGTGCCTCAAGTAGTGTAGGGGAAAAAAACATTCAGTACTTC,CSASSSVGEKNIQYF
TRBD1,TRBJ2-7,TRBV18,NA,TGTGCCAGCTCACTCGGGACAGAACTTTACGAGCAGTACTTC,CASSLGTELYEQYF
NA,TRBJ1-1,TRBV13,NA,TGTGCCAGCAGCTTCCAGGGGTCGCACACTGAAGCTTTCTTT,CASSFQGSHTEAFF
NA,TRBJ1-6,TRBV6-5,NA,TGTTCCAGCAGGCCCCCTTCAGGGCCCCTCCACTTT,CSSRPPSGPLHF
NA,TRBJ1-1,TRBV5-4,NA,TGTGCCAGCAGCTTGGTTGGCAGCGGTGAAGCTTTCTTT,CASSLVGSGEAFF
NA,TRBJ2-1,TRBV7-9,NA,TGTGCCAGCAGCTTAGCGTATCGGGGTGGCTCCTACAATGAGCAGTTCTTC,CASSLAYRGGSYNEQFF
NA,TRBJ1-6,TRBV6-1,NA,TGTGCCTCAGGTGGCCTCACGAATTCACCCCTCCACTTT,CASGGLTNSPLHF
NA,TRBJ2-1,TRBV20-1,few,TGCAGTGCTGGGCCCCGGGAATTCAATGAGCAGTTCTTC,CSAGPREFNEQFF
NA,TRBJ2-2,TRBV6-2/TRBV6-3,few,TGTGCCATCTCCTCCCTCGTCTGGACAAGCACCGGGGAGCTGTTTTTT,CAISSLVWTSTGELFF
NA,TRBJ1-2,TRBV27,NA,TGTGCCAGCAGTTCGCCACTGAGCGGGGGCCTCCTGAAGGGCTACACCTTC,CASSSPLSGGLLKGYTF
NA,TRBJ2-7,TRBV3-1,NA,TGTGCCAGCAGCCAAGTTCGACACTACGAGCAGTACTTC,CASSQVRHYEQYF
NA,TRBJ1-2,TRBV10-3,NA,TGTGCCACCAGTCTAGGAGGTGGCTACACCTTC,CATSLGGGYTF
TRBD1,TRBJ1-2,TRBV28,NA,TGTGCCACCCCAGGGACAGCTAACTATGGCTACACCTTC,CATPGTANYGYTF
NA,TRBJ1-2,TRBV13,few,TGTGCCAGCAGCTTGTCGGGGAGACTGAACTATGGCTACACCTTC,CASSLSGRLNYGYTF
NA,TRBJ2-7,TRBV20-1,few,TGCAGTGCTCAGGCGGGGGCCAACTACAATGAGCAGTACTTC,CSAQAGANYNEQYF
TRBD2,TRBJ2-3,TRBV10-3,few,TGTGCCATCAGTAGAGCACTAGCGGGGGGACTCACAGATACGCAGTATTTT,CAISRALAGGLTDTQYF
NA,TRBJ1-3,TRBV4-3,once,TGCGCCAGCAGCCACAACACCGGGACGGGGGAGCGAAACACCATATATTTT,CASSHNTGTGERNTIYF
TRBD1,TRBJ1-2,TRBV12-3/TRBV12-4,once,TGTGCCAGCAGAACCCCAGGGGGGTACACCTTC,CASRTPGGYTF
TRBD1,TRBJ1-2,TRBV28,few,TGTGCCAGCGCTGTGACAGGGAGGTATGGCTACACCTTC,CASAVTGRYGYTF
TRBD1,TRBJ2-7,TRBV6-2/TRBV6-3,NA,TGTGCCAGCAGCCGCCGGGGACAGGGGGTTTACGAGCAGTACTTC,CASSRRGQGVYEQYF
TRBD1,TRBJ1-2,TRBV4-2,NA,TGTGCCAGCAGCCGGTCGACAGGGGGCTTATTCTCTGGCTACACCTTC,CASSRSTGGLFSGYTF
NA,TRBJ2-2,TRBV12-3/TRBV12-4,NA,TGTGCCAGCACTAGACTAACGAACACCGGGGAGCTGTTTTTT,CASTRLTNTGELFF
NA,TRBJ2-7,TRBV3-1,NA,TGTGCCAGCAGCCAAGTCTTAGCGGCGCCCCTACGCGAGCAGTACTTC,CASSQVLAAPLREQYF
TRBD1,TRBJ1-6,TRBV11-1,NA,TGTGCCAGCTCAACAGGGGTCGGGACACCCCTCCACTTT,CASSTGVGTPLHF
TRBD1,TRBJ2-2,TRBV7-2,NA,TGTGCCAGCAGCTTAGGAGGAACAGGGGGGTACACCGGGGAGCTGTTTTTT,CASSLGGTGGYTGELFF
NA,TRBJ1-1,TRBV4-1,few,TGCGCCAGCAGCCAAGATACGGGGCCCACTGAAGCTTTCTTT,CASSQDTGPTEAFF
NA,TRBJ2-7,TRBV4-2,NA,TGTGCCAGCAGCCTAACCGGGACACCCAACTCCAATGAGCAGTACTTC,CASSLTGTPNSNEQYF
TRBD1,TRBJ1-1,TRBV20-1,once,TGCAGTGCTAGATCCGGACAGGGGGCCGGCACTGAAGCTTTCTTT,CSARSGQGAGTEAFF
NA,TRBJ1-2,TRBV5-5,few,TGTGCCAGCAGCTTGGTGGAGGGGAGGAAATGGGATGGCTACACCTTC,CASSLVEGRKWDGYTF
TRBD1,TRBJ1-2,TRBV7-2,NA,TGTGCCAGCAGCTTAGATCTTACAGGGGGGAATCCTAACTATGGCTACACCTTC,CASSLDLTGGNPNYGYTF
NA,TRBJ1-1,TRBV20-1,NA,TGCAGTGCTAGAGGTGAGAACCCTGAAGCTTTCTTT,CSARGENPEAFF
NA,TRBJ2-1,TRBV12-3/TRBV12-4,NA,TGTGCCAGCAGCCCCATAGGGGGGAGGGAGCAGTTCTTC,CASSPIGGREQFF
TRBD2,TRBJ2-3,TRBV20-1,NA,TGCAGTGCTAGCGGGGGGGGATGGACGCAGTATTTT,CSASGGGWTQYF
NA,TRBJ2-6,TRBV5-1,NA,TGCGCCAGCAGCTTGGCCCCTTCTGGGGCCAACGTCCTGACTTTC,CASSLAPSGANVLTF
TRBD1,TRBJ1-1,TRBV9,NA,TGTGCCAGCAGCTCCCAACAGGGGAAGAACACTGAAGCTTTCTTT,CASSSQQGKNTEAFF
TRBD1,TRBJ2-2,TRBV20-1,NA,TGCAGTGCTAGAGTAGGGGGACAGAGACAAACCGGGGAGCTGTTTTTT,CSARVGGQRQTGELFF
TRBD2,TRBJ2-3,TRBV20-1,few,TGCAGTGCTAGAGATCTCCTCGGTCTAGCGGGGGCCCTGAGCACAGATACGCAGTATTTT,CSARDLLGLAGALSTDTQYF
NA,TRBJ2-1,TRBV7-9,NA,TGTGCCAGCAGCCCCCCCCCGGCGCTCAATGAGCAGTTCTTC,CASSPPPALNEQFF